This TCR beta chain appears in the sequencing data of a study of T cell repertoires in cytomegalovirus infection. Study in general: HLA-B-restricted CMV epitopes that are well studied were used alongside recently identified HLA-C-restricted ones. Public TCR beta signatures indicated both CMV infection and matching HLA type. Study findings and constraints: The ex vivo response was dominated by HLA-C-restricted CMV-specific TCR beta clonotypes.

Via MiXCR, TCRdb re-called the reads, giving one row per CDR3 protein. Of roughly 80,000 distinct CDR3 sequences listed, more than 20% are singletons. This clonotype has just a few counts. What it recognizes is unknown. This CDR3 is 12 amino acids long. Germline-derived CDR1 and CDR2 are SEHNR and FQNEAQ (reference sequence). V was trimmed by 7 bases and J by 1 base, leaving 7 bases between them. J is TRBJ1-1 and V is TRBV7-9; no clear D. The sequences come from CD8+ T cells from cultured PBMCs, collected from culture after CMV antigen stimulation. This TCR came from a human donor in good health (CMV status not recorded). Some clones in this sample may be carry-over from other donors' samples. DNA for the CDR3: TGTGCCAGCACCCCCGGGAACACTGAAGCTTTCTTT. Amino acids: CASTPGNTEAFF.